This T cell receptor (beta chain) was observed in a study of T cells in Graves' hyperthyroidism and ophthalmopathy. What was amplified from RNA transcripts were TCR beta CDR3 regions. First-round RT-PCR targeting the TCR CDR3 was performed with the HTBI primer set. TCRdb recomputed calls from the multiplex PCR reads with MiXCR, one row per CDR3 protein. This repertoire shows about 500,000 distinct CDR3 sequences, 17% found once; its top ten account for 17%. Notes on this clonotype: Its antigen is not identified.

The CDR3 runs to 13 residues. V gave up 0 bases and J gave up 4 bases, with 7 bases separating them. Germline lookup yields CDR1 SGDLS and CDR2 YYNGEE. Study-level points and caveats: Classification by a 13 V-J model distinguished ophthalmopathy from stable hyperthyroidism.

This TCR was sampled from a woman younger than 30 with Graves' ophthalmopathy. The sequenced sample consisted of blood. The gene calls are TRBV9 and TRBJ1-2, with D uncertain. CDR3 in amino acids: CASSVVPSYGYTF. In nucleotides, the CDR3 is TGTGCCAGCAGCGTAGTACCGTCCTATGGCTACACCTTC.